A single sample gave rise to the 21 T cell receptor beta chains below, sequenced in a study of cytomegalovirus exposure and HLA in healthy donors. It was with 60 Vbeta and 13 Jbeta primers that the PCR ran. This table comes from immunoSEQ multiplex PCR, and its TCRdb copy is limited to in-frame clones, with some not included. The sample lists around 140,000 clones, roughly 71% occurring once. Sequenced: PBMCs. The receptors originated from a middle-aged woman in good health and CMV-seronegative.

CDR3 region: CASSLVVVRDRGWNEQFF. The CDR3 DNA follows: TGTGCCAGCAGCTTAGTGGTTGTCCGGGACAGGGGATGGAATGAGCAGTTCTTC. The J gene is TRBJ2-1, the V gene TRBV7-9; 10 bases agree with TRBD1. The trim removed 1 base at V and 7 bases at J, leaving 13 bases unmatched. This CDR3 is built from 18 residues. From germline, CDR1 is SEHNR and CDR2 FQNEAQ (reference sequence).

The chain carries TRBV7-2 and TRBJ2-5; TRBD2 aligns across 10 bases. Germline V gives CDR1 SGHTA, CDR2 FQGNSA. This CDR3 is built from 15 residues. J was trimmed by 5 bases and V by 2 bases; bases with no gene match: 5. The CDR3 bases are TGTGCCAGCAGCTTAAAGAGCGGGGGGGCGGAGACCCAGTACTTC. Translation gives CASSLKSGGAETQYF.

This chain links TRBV6-1 with TRBJ1-1, with 8 nucleotides matching TRBD1. The CDR3 is made up of 17 amino acids. V trimming: 2 bases; J trimming: 4 bases; junction bases outside the gene matches: 12. Germline V gene lookup returns CDR1 MNHNS and CDR2 SASEGT. The CDR3 reads CASSERTGLLKGTEAFF. The CDR3 region has the DNA TGTGCCAGCAGTGAAAGGACAGGGTTGCTAAAAGGCACTGAAGCTTTCTTT.

V is TRBV9 and J is TRBJ2-7, with a tentative D call TRBD1 (6 bases). This CDR3 spans 13 amino acids. The V end lost 4 bases, the J end lost 0 bases, and 8 bases lay between the germline ends. Germline CDR1 and CDR2: SGDLS and YYNGEE. The CDR3 loop is CASSRDNSYEQYF. CDR3 in DNA: TGTGCCAGCAGCCGGGACAACTCCTACGAGCAGTACTTC.

V gene TRBV6-5 combines with J gene TRBJ1-6; 8 nucleotides agree with TRBD1. This CDR3 contains 15 residues. V lost 1 base to trimming and J lost 14 bases; unmatched junction nucleotides: 10. The germline V gene has CDR1 MNHEY and CDR2 SVGAGI. The CDR3 reads CASSYYFGQGGSLHF. DNA of the CDR3: TGTGCCAGCAGTTACTACTTCGGACAGGGTGGGTCCCTCCACTTT.

V gene TRBV19 combines with J gene TRBJ1-5, with D perhaps TRBD1 (6 bases). Germline CDR1 reads LNHDA; CDR2 reads SQIVND (reference sequence). The V end was cut by 3 bases, the J end by 11 bases, with 11 bases between. This CDR3 comprises 12 residues. The CDR3 DNA follows: TGTGCCAGTAGTATTACAGGGCGATCCCAGCATTTT. Translation: CASSITGRSQHF.

The chain joins TRBV19 to TRBJ2-6; D not resolved. Germline values: CDR1 LNHDA, CDR2 SQIVND (reference sequence). V lost 3 bases, J lost 4 bases, and 7 bases lay in between. The CDR3 consists of 14 residues. In nucleotides, the CDR3 is TGTGCCAGTAGTATTGGCACCGGGGCCAACGTCCTGACTTTC. Its translation is CASSIGTGANVLTF.

The count of this clone is one. The chain combines TRBV6-5 with TRBJ1-1; D call uncertain. Germline V gene sequence: CDR1 MNHEY, CDR2 SVGAGI. The length of the CDR3 is 14 residues. The V gene lost 0 bases and the J gene lost 3 bases, with 8 bases spanning the gap. CDR3 region: CASSYSQWDTEAFF. The CDR3 DNA reads as TGTGCCAGCAGTTACTCACAGTGGGACACTGAAGCTTTCTTT.

V is TRBV29-1 and J is TRBJ1-5; D is uncertain. This CDR3 is 12 amino acids long. Germline V gene sequence: CDR1 SQVTM, CDR2 ANQGSEA. V lost 0 bases, J lost 6 bases, and 6 bases lay in between. The CDR3 here is CSVEDHGQPQHF. For the CDR3, the DNA is TGCAGCGTTGAAGATCACGGTCAGCCCCAGCATTTT.

This rearrangement joins TRBV27 to TRBJ2-7; 7 positions agree with TRBD1. This CDR3 spans 14 amino acids. Losses at the gene ends were 4 bases for V and 6 bases for J; bases not matched to a gene: 9. Per germline, CDR1 MNHEY and CDR2 SMNVEV (reference sequence). The DNA for the CDR3 is TGTGCCAGCAGTTCGTACAGGGGTAAGGGCGAGCAGTACTTC. Translating gives CASSSYRGKGEQYF.

This clone has just a few counts. The gene calls are TRBV6-1 and TRBJ1-2; perhaps TRBD1 as D (6 bases). Germline lookup yields CDR1 MNHNS and CDR2 SASEGT. CDR3 size: 17 residues. Trimming shortened V by 2 bases and J by 2 bases, and 18 bases separated the two germline ends. The CDR3 nucleotides read TGTGCCAGCAGTGAACGCCCAGAGACAGGTCGGAACTATGGCTACACCTTC. Translation: CASSERPETGRNYGYTF.

This sequence joins TRBV19 and TRBJ2-1; 9 nucleotides match TRBD1. The CDR3 has 11 amino acids. The V and J ends lost 4 bases and 15 bases, in that order; junction bases with no gene match: 4. Germline assignment: CDR1 LNHDA and CDR2 SQIVND (reference sequence). The CDR3 region is CASSNRDRVFF. The CDR3 DNA reads TGTGCCAGTAGTAACCGGGACAGGGTGTTCTTC.

V is TRBV7-5 and J is TRBJ1-1. TRBV7-5 represents a pseudogene. There are 13 residues in the CDR3. In nucleotides, the CDR3 is TGTGCCAGAATCATCCCCGAGGACACTGAAGCTTTCTTT. Translated: CARIIPEDTEAFF.

This clone was counted between two and nine times. The chain employs TRBV6-4 and TRBJ1-1; D gene ambiguous. Germline assignment: CDR1 MRHNA and CDR2 SNTAGT. V dropped 5 bases and J dropped 2 bases, with 9 bases sitting between them. The CDR3 is made up of 13 amino acids. For the CDR3, the DNA is TGTGCCAGCAGTTATGAACTCAACACTGAAGCTTTCTTT. This sequence encodes CASSYELNTEAFF.

This clone has just one count. The chain has TRBV10-1 and TRBJ2-1; TRBD2 agrees at 11 bases. Germline V gene lookup returns CDR1 WNHNN and CDR2 SYGVQD (reference sequence). The V segment lost 2 bases and the J segment 12 bases; nucleotides outside the gene matches: 6. CDR3 length: 14 amino acids. CDR3 sequence: CASSEDSGGGWQFF. As DNA, the CDR3 is TGCGCCAGCAGTGAGGATAGCGGGGGGGGATGGCAGTTCTTC.

The CDR3 sequence: CASSWGTNYGYTF. CDR3 nucleotide sequence: TGTGCCAGTAGTTGGGGCACTAACTATGGCTACACCTTC. V gene TRBV19 combines with J gene TRBJ1-2, with D possibly being TRBD1 (5 bases). Germline V gene data show CDR1 as LNHDA and CDR2 as SQIVND (reference sequence). V lost 5 bases and J lost 0, with 7 bases in between. This CDR3 spans 13 amino acids.

Here the CDR3 DNA reads TGTGCCAGCAGTGAATCCCGGAAAGGGGGCAGGCCCTACGAGCAGTACTTC. This encodes CASSESRKGGRPYEQYF. The chain employs TRBV25-1 and TRBJ2-7; 7 bases line up with TRBD1. Germline-derived CDR1 and CDR2 are MGHDK and SYGVNS. This CDR3 contains 17 residues. Trimming took 1 base from V and 2 from J; bases not matched to a gene: 11.

The chain joins TRBV6-5 to TRBJ1-3; TRBD1 might be the D (5 bases). The V end lost 3 bases, the J end lost 4 bases, and 13 bases lay between the germline ends. The CDR3 spans 15 residues. CDR1 is MNHEY and CDR2 is SVGAGI in the germline V gene. CDR3 residues: CASSYQSGAGNTIYF. CDR3 DNA sequence: TGTGCCAGCAGTTATCAGAGCGGGGCCGGAAACACCATATATTTT.

This clone has at least ten counts. The V gene is TRBV10-2, the J gene TRBJ1-2; TRBD1 aligns across 11 bases. The germline gives CDR1 WSHSY, CDR2 SAAADI. The CDR3 has 14 residues. After removal of 6 bases from V and 7 bases from J, the junction contained 7 bases not matched to a gene. The CDR3 DNA follows: TGCGCCAGCAGCGAAGGGACAGGGGGAGGTGGCTACACCTTC. Translation: CASSEGTGGGGYTF.

V and J are TRBV29-1 and TRBJ1-1; a possible D gene is TRBD1 (5 bases). The V gene lost 7 bases and the J gene lost 3 bases, with 12 bases spanning the gap. The germline V gene encodes CDR1 SQVTM and CDR2 ANQGSEA. The CDR3 runs to 12 residues. The CDR3 nucleotides read TGCAGCGCGACAGTCCGGGACACTGAAGCTTTCTTT. Amino acid sequence: CSATVRDTEAFF.

The V call is TRBV5-4, the J call TRBJ2-5; 7 bases line up with TRBD1. V lost 2 bases to trimming and J lost 1 base; unmatched junction nucleotides: 8. CDR1 is SGHNT and CDR2 is YYREEE in the germline V gene (reference sequence). The length of the CDR3 is 16 residues. CDR3 nucleotides: TGTGCCAGCAGCTTTCCCGGGACAGCGATCCAAGAGACCCAGTACTTC. Encoded protein: CASSFPGTAIQETQYF. The complete variable domain, with remaining parts taken from reference TRBV5-4 and TRBJ2-5, reads ETGVTQSPTHLIKTRGQQVTLRCSSQSGHNTVSWYQQALGQGPQFIFQYYREEENGRGNFPPRFSGLQFPNYSSELNVNALELDDSALYLCASSFPGTAIQETQYFGPGTRLLVL.